The clone carrying this TCR beta chain has more than one count but fewer than ten. V was pared by 0 bases and J by 2 bases, with 9 bases between. Looked up from germline, CDR1 is SGHRS and CDR2 is YFSETQ. The length of the CDR3 is 15 residues. Next came a second PCR, run for roughly 6 to 11 cycles, which used a sample-barcoded 5' primer along with a J-beta primer mix. TCRdb analysed the 5' RACE reads with MiXCR anew, one entry per CDR3 protein. The data contain about 1.5 million distinct CDR3 sequences, 42% of them singletons. The sample comes from a study of blood T cells in healthy people across ages.

The sequencing input was blood. J is TRBJ2-1 and V is TRBV5-1, with no clear D. The sequence derives from a woman aged 18-35 years in good health. This CDR3 reads CASSLDSSTYNEQFF. As DNA, the CDR3 is TGCGCCAGCAGCTTGGACAGCTCGACCTACAATGAGCAGTTCTTC.